Below, 17 T cell receptor beta chains from the same sample are listed, as sequenced in a study of T cells in women clearing cervical HPV infection. Clones were sequenced by immunoSEQ multiplex PCR, and TCRdb holds only the in-frame ones, with some missing. The sample totals fewer than 40,000 clones. Sequencing was done on a sample of blood buffy coat. These receptors were obtained from a woman between 18 and 70 years old with a cervical HPV16 infection that either progressed to CIN3+ or cleared (not recorded which).

A remark on this clone: The missing CDR3 end, 3 residues past where the read stops, is filled in from the germline J gene. The chain is built from TRBV19 and TRBJ2-5, with D possibly matching TRBD1 (6 bases). With 3 bases removed from V and 5 bases from J, the gap between germline ends came to 22 bases. Germline loops: CDR1 LNHDA, CDR2 SQIVND (reference sequence). The CDR3 has 17 amino acids. CDR3 DNA, as far as it was read: TGTGCCAGTAGTATCGGTGACAGGTCAACTCATAGGGAGACC. Translated, it gives CASSIGDRSTHRET. The entire CDR3 reads CASSIGDRSTHRETQYF.

Comment on this clone: The read ends 3 residues before the CDR3 terminus; that terminus is restored from the germline J gene. V gene TRBV5-1 combines with J gene TRBJ2-7; 8 bases line up with TRBD2. CDR1 SGHRS and CDR2 YFSETQ come from the germline V gene. V was clipped by 5 bases and J by 0 bases; unmatched bases: 7. The CDR3 runs to 15 residues. The CDR3 is CASSPGLVSSYEQYF. The sequenced part of the CDR3 DNA is TGCGCCAGCAGTCCGGGACTAGTTAGCTCCTACGAG.

Comment on this clone: With the read ending 3 residues before the CDR3 end, the germline J gene is used to fill in that end. The J gene is TRBJ1-5, the V gene TRBV7-2; D unresolved. CDR3 length equals 15 residues. V gave up 4 bases and J gave up 4 bases, with 14 bases separating them. Germline-derived CDR1 and CDR2 are SGHTA and FQGNSA. The covered CDR3 bases are TGTGCCAGCAGCTCGGAAGACACATCAAATCAGCCC. Its translation is CASSSEDTSNQP. The entire CDR3 sequence reads CASSSEDTSNQPQHF.

On this clone: Read coverage stops 3 residues before the CDR3 terminus; the germline J gene supplies the remainder. V usage is TRBV16 and J usage is TRBJ2-3, with no clear D. CDR1 is KGHSY and CDR2 is FQNENV in the germline V gene. CDR3 size: 16 residues. CDR3 loop: CASSQSNPGLDQPQYF. The part of the CDR3 DNA that was read is TGTGCCAGCAGCCAATCCAATCCCGGGTTGGATCAGCCG. Using reference TRBV16 and TRBJ2-3 for the parts outside the CDR3, the full variable domain is GEEVAQTPKHLVRGEGQKAKLYCAPIKGHSYVFWYQQVLKNEFKFLISFQNENVFDETGMPKERFSAKCLPNSPCSLEIQATKLEDSAVYFCASSQSNPGLDQPQYFGPGTRLTVL.

Concerning this clone itself: The read stops 3 residues short of the end of the CDR3; the missing end is completed from the germline J gene. The chain has TRBV6-1 and TRBJ2-5; D not resolved. From germline, CDR1 is MNHNS and CDR2 SASEGT. There are 14 residues in the CDR3. Between the trimmed V and J ends, which lost 1 base and 6 bases, there was a span of 12 bases. CDR3 region: CASSEGVTIQTQYF. The covered CDR3 bases are TGTGCCAGCAGTGAAGGCGTGACAATACAGACC.

This clone counts as medium-sized (0.01 to 0.1%) by frequency. The read terminates 3 residues ahead of where the CDR3 ends, so the germline J gene completes it. The genes are TRBV6-2 or TRBV6-3 and TRBJ2-3, with 9 bases lining up with TRBD2. V was pared by 2 bases and J by 4 bases, with 4 bases of the junction left unmatched. The CDR3 loop spans 15 amino acids. Germline lookup yields CDR1 MNHEY and CDR2 SVGEGT. The chain's CDR3 is CASSYASGAPDTQYF. CDR3 DNA (partial): TGTGCCAGCAGTTACGCTAGCGGGGCTCCAGATACG.

As concerns this clone: From the germline J gene comes the end of the CDR3, since the read stops 3 residues before it. The V and J genes are TRBV12-3 or TRBV12-4 and TRBJ1-5; the match to TRBD1 covers 8 bases. The CDR3 has 15 amino acids. With 5 bases clipped from V and 8 bases from J, the junction kept 11 bases outside the gene matches. The covered CDR3 bases are TGTGCCAGCAGTAACCGGGACAGGTTAGCTGAGCCC. This sequence encodes CASSNRDRLAEP. In full, the CDR3 reads CASSNRDRLAEPQHF.

As concerns this clone: The CDR3 is cut off 3 residues early in the read; its end comes from the germline J gene. This chain joins TRBV7-2 and TRBJ1-6; D gene uncertain. From germline, CDR1 is SGHTA and CDR2 FQGNSA. This CDR3 is 14 amino acids long. V gave up 2 bases and J gave up 6 bases, with 8 bases separating them. The CDR3 DNA, read in part, is TGTGCCAGCAGCTTAACACAGATTAATTCACCC. Its protein product is CASSLTQINSP. The full CDR3 reads CASSLTQINSPLHF.

With regard to this clone: The DNA ends 3 residues before the CDR3 does, and the rest of the CDR3 is filled in from the germline J gene. The chain combines TRBV7-9 with TRBJ2-5; D is uncertain. The CDR3 extends over 14 amino acids. Germline CDR1 reads SEHNR; CDR2 reads FQNEAQ (reference sequence). V was pared by 2 bases and J by 2 bases, with 9 bases between. CDR3: CASSLRLDQETQYF. CDR3 DNA (partial): TGTGCCAGCAGCTTACGACTGGATCAAGAGACC.

Comments on this clone: With the read ending 3 residues before the CDR3 end, the germline J gene is used to fill in that end. The chain joins TRBV7-3 to TRBJ2-1; 9 bases fit TRBD1. The CDR3 contains 15 residues. Germline V gene data show CDR1 as SGHTA and CDR2 as FQGTGA. With 5 bases clipped from V and 3 bases from J, the junction kept 5 bases outside the gene matches. Here the CDR3 reads CASSITGGFYNEQFF. Partial CDR3 DNA: TGTGCCAGCAGCATCACAGGGGGCTTCTACAATGAG.

Worth noting for this clone: Sequencing ends 3 residues short of the CDR3 end; the germline J gene provides the rest. This chain connects TRBV6-2 or TRBV6-3 to TRBJ1-5; tentatively, D is TRBD1 (6 bases). V was trimmed by 5 bases and J by 5 bases, leaving 13 bases between them. There are 14 residues in the CDR3. Germline V gene sequence: CDR1 MNHEY, CDR2 SVGEGT. CDR3 residues: CASSIIQGHQPQHF. The CDR3 bases that were read are TGTGCCAGCAGTATTATACAGGGACATCAGCCC.

With regard to this clone: The read stops 3 residues short of the end of the CDR3; the missing end is completed from the germline J gene. The chain couples TRBV7-2 to TRBJ2-5, with TRBD2 as a possible D gene (5 bases). The CDR3 is 13 residues long. The germline V and J ends were trimmed by 3 bases and 5 bases, with 10 bases remaining between them. The germline V gene has CDR1 SGHTA and CDR2 FQGNSA. Incomplete CDR3 DNA: TGTGCCAGCAGCTTCGAGGGCCGGGAGACC. Protein: CASSFEGRET. The whole CDR3 reads CASSFEGRETQYF.

Comment on this clone: Coverage ceases 3 residues before the CDR3 finishes, and the germline J gene fills in the end. V usage is TRBV19 and J usage is TRBJ1-2, with TRBD1 identical over 8 bases. The CDR3 is 15 amino acids. V was pared by 7 bases and J by 5 bases, with 12 bases of the junction left unmatched. CDR1 is LNHDA and CDR2 is SQIVND in the germline V gene (reference sequence). CDR3 DNA, as far as it was read: TGTGCCAGTACCCCAGGGGGCACGGCGTTTTATGGC. It encodes CASTPGGTAFYG. The whole CDR3 region reads CASTPGGTAFYGYTF. The full variable domain, in which reference TRBV19 and TRBJ1-2 provide the parts outside the CDR3, is DGGITQSPKYLFRKEGQNVTLSCEQNLNHDAMYWYRQDPGQGLRLIYYSQIVNDFQKGDIAEGYSVSREKKESFPLTVTSAQKNPTAFYLCASTPGGTAFYGYTFGSGTRLTVV.

With respect to this clone: Coverage ceases 3 residues before the CDR3 finishes, and the germline J gene fills in the end. The chain is built from TRBV2 and TRBJ1-1, with TRBD1 identical over 9 bases. This CDR3 region has 14 residues. Trimming took 8 bases from V and 1 from J; bases not matched to a gene: 5. Germline V gene lookup returns CDR1 SNHLY and CDR2 FYNNEI. The CDR3 loop is CASADRGRNTEAFF. Incomplete CDR3 DNA: TGTGCCAGCGCCGACAGGGGGAGGAACACTGAA.

As regards this clone: The CDR3 end is not reached by the read, which stops 3 residues before it; the germline J gene fills it in. The chain combines TRBV29-1 with TRBJ2-6, with 7 bases that match TRBD1. The trim removed 4 bases at V and 0 bases at J, leaving 9 bases unmatched. Germline V gene sequence: CDR1 SQVTM, CDR2 ANQGSEA. This CDR3 contains 17 residues. CDR3 bases read: TGCAGCGTTGTGACTACAGGGGTCCTCTCTGGGGCCAACGTC. Amino acids: CSVVTTGVLSGANV. The complete CDR3 protein is CSVVTTGVLSGANVLTF.

A word on this clone: Sequencing ends 3 residues short of the CDR3 end; the germline J gene provides the rest. The V and J genes are TRBV10-1 and TRBJ2-7; maybe TRBD1 (5 bases). V was pared by 9 bases and J by 4 bases, with 13 bases between. Germline V CDR1 and CDR2: WNHNN, SYGVQD (reference sequence). The CDR3 has 12 residues. Here the CDR3 reads CASDKQAYEQYF. Incomplete CDR3 DNA: TGCGCCAGTGACAAACAGGCTTACGAG.

With respect to this clone: The CDR3 end is not reached by the read, which stops 3 residues before it; the germline J gene fills it in. The chain has TRBV7-3 and TRBJ1-2, with a possible D match to TRBD1 (6 bases). V lost 5 bases to trimming and J lost 4 bases, with 14 bases between them. The germline V gene has CDR1 SGHTA and CDR2 FQGTGA. The CDR3 totals 14 residues. The CDR3 sequence: CASSPGQPGYGYTF. Partial CDR3 DNA: TGTGCCAGCAGCCCCGGACAGCCGGGCTATGGC.